Many counts were recorded for the clone carrying this TCR beta chain. Its matching antigen is unknown. The data were taken from a study of early T cells in non-severe SARS-CoV-2 infection. For the study at large: Chains from this unsorted whole-blood bulk RNA could not be paired.

Individual cDNA molecules received unique molecular identifiers during library preparation. TCRdb recomputed calls from the 5' RACE reads with MiXCR, one row per CDR3 protein. The sample holds tens of thousands of distinct CDR3 sequences, roughly 9.7% seen once. The germline gives CDR1 ENHRY, CDR2 SYGVKD. CDR3 length equals 14 residues. V dropped 10 bases and J dropped 0 bases, with 16 bases sitting between them. Overall study results and limits: VDJdb-based annotation leaned toward anti-spike CD8 responses and missed private and CD4 specificities.

This receptor was obtained from an adult who was a healthcare worker with PCR-confirmed SARS-CoV-2 infection or an uninfected control (not recorded which). V gene TRBV10-3 combines with J gene TRBJ2-7; possibly TRBD1 for D (5 bases). Material for sequencing was whole blood. The CDR3 loop is CATGGSGRSYEQYF. CDR3 bases: TGTGCCACCGGTGGGTCAGGGCGCTCCTACGAGCAGTACTTC.